Each of the 25 T cell receptor beta chains below was sequenced from the same sample in a study of blood T cell repertoires in COVID-19. This table comes from immunoSEQ multiplex PCR, and its TCRdb copy is limited to in-frame clones, with some not included. The table records tens of thousands of clones, 88% of them present only once. Sequenced: peripheral blood. Every receptor here comes from a woman in her sixties or seventies with acute or convalescent COVID-19.

The rearrangement joins TRBV5-1 to TRBJ2-1; TRBD2 is a possible D gene (6 bases). The V end lost 4 bases, the J end lost 0 bases, and 14 bases lay between the germline ends. Germline V gene sequence: CDR1 SGHRS, CDR2 YFSETQ. The CDR3 has 16 residues. CDR3 sequence reads: CASSPLALSSYNEQFF. CDR3 in DNA: TGCGCCAGCAGCCCTCTAGCGCTTAGCTCCTACAATGAGCAGTTCTTC.

In DNA, the CDR3 is TGTGCCAGCAGTTCACTTACAGACAGGGGGCGAGTTCGGTACTTC. Amino acids: CASSSLTDRGRVRYF. This chain links TRBV27 with TRBJ2-7, with 10 positions matching TRBD1. Germline trimming cut 4 bases from V and 12 bases from J; bases unmatched to any gene: 15. Germline V gene sequence: CDR1 MNHEY, CDR2 SMNVEV (reference sequence). The CDR3 length is 15 residues.

V usage is TRBV18 and J usage is TRBJ1-2; 7 nucleotides line up with TRBD1. This CDR3 region has 15 residues. Germline CDR1 and CDR2: KGHSH and LQKENI. V shed 3 bases, J shed 1 base, and the junction held 5 bases outside the gene matches. The chain's CDR3 is CASSPGQADNYGYTF. CDR3 sequence (DNA): TGTGCCAGCTCACCCGGACAGGCCGATAACTATGGCTACACCTTC.

V usage is TRBV6-5 and J usage is TRBJ2-7; 10 bases match TRBD2. The CDR3 covers 16 residues. The germline V gene has CDR1 MNHEY and CDR2 SVGAGI. The V gene end was trimmed by 4 bases and the J gene end by 2 bases; junction bases not matched to a gene: 8. The CDR3 is CASSFFLAGGAYEQYF. CDR3 sequence (DNA): TGTGCCAGCAGTTTCTTTTTAGCGGGAGGCGCCTACGAGCAGTACTTC.

The rearrangement joins TRBV30 to TRBJ2-3, with D perhaps matching TRBD1 (5 bases). The CDR3 loop spans 13 amino acids. Germline values: CDR1 GTSNPN, CDR2 SVGIG (reference sequence). The V gene lost 0 bases and the J gene lost 6 bases, with 10 bases spanning the gap. CDR3 protein: CAWSVRKGDTQYF. In nucleotides, the CDR3 is TGTGCCTGGAGTGTAAGGAAGGGGGATACGCAGTATTTT. The full variable domain, completed using reference TRBV30 and TRBJ2-3, is SQTIHQWPATLVQPVGSPLSLECTVEGTSNPNLYWYRQAAGRGLQLLFYSVGIGQISSEVPQNLSASRPQDRQFILSSKKLLLSDSGFYLCAWSVRKGDTQYFGPGTRLTVL.

V usage is TRBV19 and J usage is TRBJ2-1; 12 nucleotides agree with TRBD2. The CDR3 is 18 residues long. V shed 7 bases and J 6 bases; nucleotides not matched to a gene: 16. The germline gives CDR1 LNHDA, CDR2 SQIVND (reference sequence). The CDR3 sequence: CASMGTSGWGDGGNEQFF. The CDR3, as DNA: TGTGCCAGTATGGGGACTAGCGGGTGGGGGGACGGGGGCAATGAGCAGTTCTTC.

The chain is built from TRBV2 and TRBJ1-5; TRBD1 matches at 9 bases. Losses at the gene ends were 1 base for V and 6 bases for J; bases not matched to a gene: 1. The V gene's germline CDR1 is SNHLY and CDR2 FYNNEI. The CDR3 contains 14 residues. CDR3: CASSEGDRVQPQHF. The DNA of the CDR3 is TGTGCCAGCAGTGAAGGGGACAGGGTTCAGCCCCAGCATTTT.

This chain links TRBV6-5 with TRBJ1-5, with 7 bases aligning to TRBD1. This CDR3 comprises 12 residues. The V and J ends lost 8 bases and 2 bases, in that order; junction bases with no gene match: 0. Germline loops: CDR1 MNHEY, CDR2 SVGAGI. In DNA, the CDR3 is TGTGCCAGCGGACAGGGCAATCAGCCCCAGCATTTT. This encodes CASGQGNQPQHF.

The chain links TRBV5-5 to TRBJ1-4, with 7 bases lining up with TRBD1. This CDR3 region has 14 residues. The V segment lost 4 bases and the J segment 5 bases; nucleotides outside the gene matches: 5. Germline loops: CDR1 SGHKS, CDR2 YYEKEE (reference sequence). In nucleotides, the CDR3 is TGTGCCAGCAGCCACCTGACAGGGAATGAAAAACTGTTTTTT. It translates to CASSHLTGNEKLFF.

This chain links TRBV9 with TRBJ2-3; the match to TRBD2 covers 11 bases. This CDR3 spans 17 amino acids. V shed 0 bases and J 1 base; nucleotides not matched to a gene: 4. Germline values: CDR1 SGDLS, CDR2 YYNGEE. The chain's CDR3 is CASSVGLAGGRTDTQYF. As DNA, the CDR3 is TGTGCCAGCAGCGTAGGGCTAGCGGGAGGCCGCACAGATACGCAGTATTTT.

This clone was observed a single time. Here the CDR3 reads CASSSTDTEAFF. CDR3 sequence (DNA): TGTGCCAGCAGTAGCACGGACACTGAAGCTTTCTTT. V is TRBV12-3 or TRBV12-4 and J is TRBJ1-1; the D is unclear. CDR3 length: 12 residues. Trimming pared 5 bases from V and 3 bases from J, leaving 7 bases between.

As DNA, the CDR3 is TGTGCCAGCAGCTTGGCTAGCGGGAGGGGGGGCGAGCAGTACTTC. Translation: CASSLASGRGGEQYF. The chain couples TRBV7-6 to TRBJ2-7, with 12 bases matching TRBD2. With V trimmed by 3 bases and J by 6 bases, 6 bases remained unmatched. The CDR3 loop spans 15 amino acids. The V gene's germline CDR1 is SGHVS and CDR2 FNYEAQ.

This chain joins TRBV28 and TRBJ2-5; 8 bases fit TRBD1. V lost 1 base to trimming and J lost 5 bases; unmatched junction nucleotides: 9. Germline V lookup: CDR1 MDHEN, CDR2 SYDVKM. The CDR3 length is 16 residues. This CDR3 reads CASSLSGQGVQETQYF. The CDR3 bases are TGTGCCAGCAGTTTATCAGGACAGGGAGTTCAGGAGACCCAGTACTTC.

The chain joins TRBV19 to TRBJ2-1; D is possibly TRBD2 (6 bases). Germline loops: CDR1 LNHDA, CDR2 SQIVND (reference sequence). V was pared by 6 bases and J by 1 base, with 10 bases between. The CDR3 length is 14 residues. The CDR3 loop reads CASRSGGSYNEQFF. DNA of the CDR3: TGTGCCAGTAGGTCCGGGGGTTCCTACAATGAGCAGTTCTTC. The variable domain in full, completed from reference TRBV19 and TRBJ2-1, reads DGGITQSPKYLFRKEGQNVTLSCEQNLNHDAMYWYRQDPGQGLRLIYYSQIVNDFQKGDIAEGYSVSREKKESFPLTVTSAQKNPTAFYLCASRSGGSYNEQFFGPGTRLTVL.

This clone was picked up one time. The rearrangement uses TRBV7-8 and TRBJ1-1, with 10 bases matching TRBD1. V lost 9 bases to trimming and J lost 1 base; unmatched junction nucleotides: 2. This CDR3 spans 13 amino acids. Germline V CDR1 and CDR2: SGHVS, FQNEAQ. The DNA of the CDR3 is TGTGCCAGTTGGACAGGGGGGAACACTGAAGCTTTCTTT. Its protein product is CASWTGGNTEAFF.

The rearrangement uses TRBV6-5 and TRBJ2-1, with 14 bases identical to TRBD2. The CDR3 consists of 16 residues. From germline, CDR1 is MNHEY and CDR2 SVGAGI. Losses at the gene ends were 0 bases for V and 9 bases for J; bases not matched to a gene: 4. CDR3 in DNA: TGTGCCAGCAGTTACTCGACTAGCGGGAGGGCAAGTGAGCAGTTCTTC. Protein: CASSYSTSGRASEQFF.

This chain links TRBV30 with TRBJ1-3; no reliable D call. The CDR3 is 13 residues long. Trimming stripped 4 bases from V and 7 bases from J, with 14 bases between. From germline, CDR1 is GTSNPN and CDR2 SVGIG (reference sequence). CDR3 region: CAWTGGPPNTIYF. Written as DNA, the CDR3 is TGTGCCTGGACCGGAGGACCACCCAACACCATATATTTT.

The CDR3 DNA follows: TGTGCCAGCAGTAGACAGGGGTCCAGCAATCAGCCCCAGCATTTT. It codes for CASSRQGSSNQPQHF. The rearrangement links TRBV28 to TRBJ1-5, with 8 positions matching TRBD1. The CDR3 sequence is 15 residues long. V lost 5 bases, J lost 1 base, and 4 bases stayed unmatched. Germline V lookup: CDR1 MDHEN, CDR2 SYDVKM.

The J gene is TRBJ2-1, the V gene TRBV18; the D gene is possibly TRBD2 (6 bases). Trimming stripped 6 bases from V and 0 bases from J, with 15 bases between. The CDR3 is made up of 16 amino acids. Germline-derived CDR1 and CDR2 are KGHSH and LQKENI. The CDR3 sequence: CASSARLVSSYNEQFF. CDR3 sequence (DNA): TGTGCCAGCTCCGCCCGACTAGTGAGCTCCTACAATGAGCAGTTCTTC.

The chain employs TRBV27 and TRBJ1-1, with D perhaps matching TRBD1 (5 bases). The CDR3 is 16 residues long. V lost 7 bases and J 11 bases, leaving 29 bases between the germline ends. Per germline, CDR1 MNHEY and CDR2 SMNVEV (reference sequence). This CDR3 reads CASIRTGLAGPLQAFF. The CDR3 region has the DNA TGTGCCAGCATTAGAACAGGTCTTGCCGGCCCCTTGCAGGCTTTCTTT.

This chain uses TRBV7-9 with TRBJ2-7; D may be TRBD1 (6 bases). Germline CDR1 is SEHNR and CDR2 is FQNEAQ (reference sequence). This CDR3 has 13 amino acids. Trimming pared 2 bases from V and 8 bases from J, leaving 13 bases between. The CDR3 DNA sequence: TGTGCCAGCAGCTTACAACAGGGTAGTCAGCAGTACTTC. It encodes CASSLQQGSQQYF. The full variable domain, rest sourced from reference TRBV7-9 and TRBJ2-7, is DTGVSQNPRHKITKRGQNVTFRCDPISEHNRLYWYRQTLGQGPEFLTYFQNEAQLEKSRLLSDRFSAERPKGSFSTLEIQRTEQGDSAMYLCASSLQQGSQQYFGPGTRLTVT.

Turning to this clone: The sample holds other DNA sequences that translate to the same CDR3. The chain is built from TRBV2 and TRBJ1-4; a possible D gene is TRBD1 (5 bases). CDR1 is SNHLY and CDR2 is FYNNEI in the germline V gene. The CDR3 spans 15 residues. V was cut by 2 bases and J by 3 bases, with 10 bases left in between. The CDR3 loop reads CASSERGRANEKLFF. The CDR3, as DNA: TGTGCCAGCAGTGAAAGGGGCAGGGCTAATGAAAAACTGTTTTTT.

The chain employs TRBV12-5 and TRBJ1-1; D unclear. Germline lookup yields CDR1 LGHNT and CDR2 FRNRAP. The CDR3 loop spans 13 amino acids. V lost 8 bases to trimming and J lost 2 bases, with 12 bases between them. The CDR3 bases are TGTGCTAGTAATTCTGAGGCCAACACTGAAGCTTTCTTT. Amino acid sequence: CASNSEANTEAFF.

The chain is built from TRBV18 and TRBJ1-3; 9 nucleotides align to TRBD1. This CDR3 is built from 15 residues. Per the germline V gene, CDR1 is KGHSH and CDR2 is LQKENI. The V segment lost 2 bases and the J segment 1 base; nucleotides outside the gene matches: 0. The CDR3 region has the DNA TGTGCCAGCTCACCAGACAGGGGGTCTGGAAACACCATATATTTT. This codes for CASSPDRGSGNTIYF.

The rearrangement uses TRBV6-5 and TRBJ2-3; 8 bases fit TRBD2. V was pared by 7 bases and J by 0 bases, with 3 bases of the junction left unmatched. Germline CDR1 and CDR2: MNHEY and SVGAGI. The CDR3 covers 14 residues. The CDR3 DNA sequence: TGTGCCAGCACACTAGCGGAAAGCACAGATACGCAGTATTTT. The encoded protein is CASTLAESTDTQYF.